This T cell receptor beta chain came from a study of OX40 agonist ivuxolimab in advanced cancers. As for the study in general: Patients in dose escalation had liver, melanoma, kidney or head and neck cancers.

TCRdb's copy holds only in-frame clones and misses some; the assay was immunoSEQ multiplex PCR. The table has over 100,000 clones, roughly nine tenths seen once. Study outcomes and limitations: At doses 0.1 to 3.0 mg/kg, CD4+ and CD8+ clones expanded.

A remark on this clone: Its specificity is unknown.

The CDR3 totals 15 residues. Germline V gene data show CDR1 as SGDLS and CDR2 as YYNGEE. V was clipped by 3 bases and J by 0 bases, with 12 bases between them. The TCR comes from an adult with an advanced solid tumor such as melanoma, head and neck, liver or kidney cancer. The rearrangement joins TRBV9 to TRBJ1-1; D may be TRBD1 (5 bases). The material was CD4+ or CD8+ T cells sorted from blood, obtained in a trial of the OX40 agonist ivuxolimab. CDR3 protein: CASSGAGGLNTEAFF. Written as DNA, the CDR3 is TGTGCCAGCAGCGGCGCCGGGGGGTTGAACACTGAAGCTTTCTTT.